The 24 T cell receptor beta chains listed next were all sequenced from one sample in a study of blood T cell repertoires in COVID-19. Assay used: immunoSEQ multiplex PCR; TCRdb lists only in-frame clones, some missing. In the table there are approximately 500,000 clones, roughly 89% of which are singletons. The source material was peripheral blood. The receptors originated from a woman aged 45-59 years with COVID-19, enrolled during active disease.

This chain joins TRBV18 and TRBJ2-1; perhaps TRBD2 as D (6 bases). Germline-derived CDR1 and CDR2 are KGHSH and LQKENI. The CDR3 consists of 16 residues. V lost 3 bases, J lost 4 bases, and 16 bases lay in between. CDR3 sequence: CASSPPGDGAYNEQFF. Here the CDR3 DNA reads TGTGCCAGCTCACCTCCGGGGGACGGGGCATACAATGAGCAGTTCTTC.

The gene calls are TRBV6-6 and TRBJ1-1; D is unresolved. The germline V and J ends were trimmed by 5 bases and 1 base, with 11 bases remaining between them. This CDR3 contains 14 residues. Looked up from germline, CDR1 is MNHNY and CDR2 is SVGAGI (reference sequence). DNA for the CDR3: TGTGCCAGCAGTCCTCGGCGGGGGAACACTGAAGCTTTCTTT. Its translation: CASSPRRGNTEAFF.

The chain joins TRBV9 to TRBJ2-5; 8 nucleotides agree with TRBD1. The V and J ends lost 3 bases and 5 bases, in that order; junction bases with no gene match: 3. The length of the CDR3 is 13 residues. The germline gives CDR1 SGDLS, CDR2 YYNGEE. The DNA for the CDR3 is TGTGCCAGCAGCGCTGGACAGGGTGAGACCCAGTACTTC. Translation gives CASSAGQGETQYF.

This clone was counted once. The V gene is TRBV6-5, the J gene TRBJ2-1; D ambiguous. The CDR3 runs to 12 residues. V gave up 6 bases and J gave up 6 bases, with 9 bases separating them. Germline CDR1 and CDR2: MNHEY and SVGAGI. DNA for the CDR3: TGTGCCAGCAGGGCTTCAATCAATGAGCAGTTCTTC. This codes for CASRASINEQFF.

This sequence joins TRBV27 and TRBJ2-5, with TRBD1 identical over 7 bases. V shed 5 bases, J shed 5 bases, and the junction held 5 bases outside the gene matches. Per the germline V gene, CDR1 is MNHEY and CDR2 is SMNVEV (reference sequence). CDR3 length equals 13 residues. The CDR3, as DNA: TGTGCCAGCAGTCCACAGGGGTGGGAGACCCAGTACTTC. It encodes CASSPQGWETQYF.

The rearrangement joins TRBV28 to TRBJ1-1; 12 bases map to TRBD1. J gave up 8 bases and V 3 bases, and 16 bases lay outside the gene matches. The CDR3 totals 18 residues. Germline V gives CDR1 MDHEN, CDR2 SYDVKM. The CDR3 reads CASSFVSGQGAGLWEAFF. The CDR3 DNA is TGTGCCAGCAGTTTTGTGTCGGGACAGGGGGCAGGGTTGTGGGAAGCTTTCTTT.

The J gene is TRBJ1-2, the V gene TRBV2; 9 positions agree with TRBD1. CDR1 SNHLY and CDR2 FYNNEI come from the germline V gene. The CDR3 has 15 residues. V lost 7 bases to trimming and J lost 8 bases; unmatched junction nucleotides: 14. In DNA form, the CDR3 reads TGTGCCAGCACCAGCCGACCGGGACAGGGAAAAGGCTACACCTTC. Translating gives CASTSRPGQGKGYTF.

The gene calls are TRBV5-8 and TRBJ2-7; D uncertain. This CDR3 is 14 amino acids long. Trimming took 0 bases from V and 3 from J, leaving 10 bases between them. Germline loops: CDR1 SGHTS, CDR2 YDEGEE. The DNA of the CDR3 is TGTGCCAGCAGCTTGGAGCTCCCCTACTACGAGCAGTACTTC. It specifies CASSLELPYYEQYF.

This sequence joins TRBV10-3 and TRBJ1-2; the D is unclear. Per germline, CDR1 ENHRY and CDR2 SYGVKD. Trimming shortened V by 7 bases and J by 7 bases, and 22 bases separated the two germline ends. The CDR3 is 15 residues long. The CDR3 nucleotides read TGTGCCATCAATAGCGGGGTGGGCAGTTCGACTGGCTACACCTTC. Translation: CAINSGVGSSTGYTF.

V usage is TRBV2 and J usage is TRBJ2-6; D is undetermined. CDR3 length: 17 amino acids. The V end was cut by 3 bases, the J end by 2 bases, with 14 bases between. From germline, CDR1 is SNHLY and CDR2 FYNNEI. The CDR3 nucleotides are TGTGCCAGCAGTGAGGGTCCAGGCGTGACTGGGGCCAACGTCCTGACTTTC. As protein: CASSEGPGVTGANVLTF.

This sequence joins TRBV5-4 and TRBJ2-1, with a tentative D call TRBD2 (6 bases). The length of the CDR3 is 13 residues. The ends were cut back, 6 bases at V and 7 bases at J, with 14 bases in the middle. Germline-derived CDR1 and CDR2 are SGHNT and YYREEE (reference sequence). This chain's CDR3 is CASNWGGGNEQFF. CDR3 nucleotides: TGTGCCAGCAACTGGGGCGGAGGGAATGAGCAGTTCTTC.

The rearrangement uses TRBV7-2 and TRBJ1-4; D remains ambiguous. V was trimmed by 5 bases and J by 6 bases, leaving 10 bases between them. CDR1 and CDR2 from the germline V gene are SGHTA and FQGNSA. The CDR3 totals 13 residues. CDR3 amino acids: CASSMRVDEKLFF. The CDR3 DNA reads as TGTGCCAGCAGCATGAGGGTAGATGAAAAACTGTTTTTT.

This clone was observed a handful of times. The V and J genes are TRBV6-4 and TRBJ2-2; tentatively, D is TRBD1 (6 bases). CDR3 length: 13 residues. V lost 5 bases and J lost 7, with 11 bases in between. Germline V gives CDR1 MRHNA, CDR2 SNTAGT. CDR3 DNA: TGTGCCAGCAGTCCACAGGGTGGCGGGGAGCTGTTTTTT. Translated: CASSPQGGGELFF.

The gene calls are TRBV4-1 and TRBJ1-2, with D perhaps TRBD1 (5 bases). Deletions cut 2 bases from V and 3 bases from J, with 10 bases between. Germline V gives CDR1 MGHRA, CDR2 YSYEKL. The CDR3 is 14 residues long. The CDR3 coding sequence is TGCGCCAGCAGCCAACGGCAGGGCGACTATGGCTACACCTTC. This encodes CASSQRQGDYGYTF.

The J gene is TRBJ2-5, the V gene TRBV7-9, with D perhaps matching TRBD2 (6 bases). Germline CDR1 SEHNR, CDR2 FQNEAQ (reference sequence). The CDR3 extends over 15 amino acids. The V gene lost 3 bases and the J gene lost 5 bases, with 16 bases spanning the gap. The CDR3 sequence: CASSFLAPLGETQYF. The CDR3 DNA reads TGTGCCAGCAGCTTCCTAGCGCCGTTGGGGGAGACCCAGTACTTC.

This chain uses TRBV3-1 (or the pseudogene TRBV3-2) with TRBJ2-1; TRBD2 matches 8 bases. V lost 4 bases and J lost 5; bases outside the gene matches: 7. The CDR3 spans 15 residues. Germline V gene sequence: CDR1 LGHDT, CDR2 YNNKEL (reference sequence). The CDR3 coding sequence is TGTGCCAGCAGCCGATGGACTAGCAGGGACAATGAGCAGTTCTTC. It yields the protein CASSRWTSRDNEQFF.

The V gene is TRBV30, the J gene TRBJ1-5; 10 positions match TRBD1. CDR1 and CDR2 (germline): GTSNPN, SVGIG (reference sequence). CDR3 length: 20 residues. The V gene end was trimmed by 0 bases and the J gene end by 0 bases; junction bases not matched to a gene: 14. CDR3 DNA sequence: TGTGCCTGGAGTGTACAGGAGAGGGACAGGGGCGGTTATAGCAATCAGCCCCAGCATTTT. It specifies CAWSVQERDRGGYSNQPQHF.

The gene calls are TRBV6-5 and TRBJ2-7; tentatively, D is TRBD1 (5 bases). Germline V gene sequence: CDR1 MNHEY, CDR2 SVGAGI. With 0 bases removed from V and 2 bases from J, the gap between germline ends came to 11 bases. This CDR3 comprises 15 residues. The chain's CDR3 is CASSYSRQKTYEQYF. The CDR3 coding sequence is TGTGCCAGCAGTTACTCTCGACAGAAAACCTACGAGCAGTACTTC.

V and J are TRBV19 and TRBJ1-1; D might be TRBD1 (6 bases). Trimming cost V 8 bases and J 4 bases, with 17 bases left between them. The germline CDR1 and CDR2 sequences are LNHDA and SQIVND (reference sequence). The CDR3 covers 14 residues. CDR3 amino acids: CASWDTLWGTEAFF. The CDR3 bases are TGTGCCAGTTGGGACACACTGTGGGGCACTGAAGCTTTCTTT.

CDR3: CASSVEDRGTLNYGYTF. The CDR3 DNA is TGTGCCAGCAGCGTAGAGGACAGGGGAACCCTGAACTATGGCTACACCTTC. The chain is built from TRBV9 and TRBJ1-2; 9 positions match TRBD1. The CDR3 sequence is 17 residues long. Germline V gene data show CDR1 as SGDLS and CDR2 as YYNGEE. The junction had 8 bases not matched to a gene; V was cut back by 0 bases and J by 2 bases.

The J gene is TRBJ2-3, the V gene TRBV24-1; 7 bases align to TRBD1. This CDR3 spans 15 amino acids. With V trimmed by 2 bases and J by 4 bases, 5 bases remained unmatched. The V gene's germline CDR1 is KGHDR and CDR2 SFDVKD. CDR3 sequence reads: CATSDSTGVADTQYF. For the CDR3, the DNA is TGTGCCACCAGTGATTCAACAGGGGTGGCAGATACGCAGTATTTT.

This clone was observed a few times. The chain couples TRBV5-1 to TRBJ1-2, with TRBD1 matching over 9 bases. This CDR3 region has 16 residues. CDR1 SGHRS and CDR2 YFSETQ come from the germline V gene. V lost 3 bases and J lost 8; bases outside the gene matches: 14. Written as DNA, the CDR3 is TGCGCCAGCAGCTGGGGACAGGGAGCAAGGGAAGGAGGCTACACCTTC. Its translation is CASSWGQGAREGGYTF.

V usage is TRBV27 and J usage is TRBJ2-3; 10 nucleotides match TRBD2. Per germline, CDR1 MNHEY and CDR2 SMNVEV (reference sequence). The CDR3 is made up of 16 amino acids. The J segment lost 0 bases and the V segment lost 7 bases, leaving 7 bases of the junction unmatched. CDR3 loop: CASTRSGGWSTDTQYF. CDR3 DNA: TGTGCCAGCACCCGTAGCGGGGGGTGGAGCACAGATACGCAGTATTTT.

This chain links TRBV11-2 with TRBJ2-7; D unresolved. The CDR3 is made up of 13 amino acids. V lost 7 bases to trimming and J lost 3 bases, with 13 bases between them. The germline V gene encodes CDR1 SGHAT and CDR2 FQNNGV. CDR3 in DNA: TGTGCCAGCACCTTCTCTGAACACTACGAGCAGTACTTC. This encodes CASTFSEHYEQYF.